This T cell receptor beta chain derives from a study of blood T cell repertoires in COVID-19. Background on the study: Whether acute or convalescent, the COVID-19 samples came from the United States, Italy and Spain. The cDNA or gDNA used as material had been derived from T cells, B-cell-depleted T cells, or PBMCs.

Losses at the gene ends were 6 bases for V and 5 bases for J; bases not matched to a gene: 7. Germline V gene sequence: CDR1 SGHRS, CDR2 YFSETQ. The length of the CDR3 is 15 residues. This clone was seen only once. In the authors' methods: Reference gene primer amplification in the assay estimated nucleated cell counts. Assay used: immunoSEQ multiplex PCR; TCRdb lists only in-frame clones, some missing. Clone size and the V and J calls come from that table; the DNA yielded D and trimming. The data show 120,000 or so clones, with around 88% seen just once and about 6.3% held by the top ten. J is TRBJ1-4 and V is TRBV5-1; 10 bases are a match to TRBD1. The sequence was obtained from a man aged 80 or over with active or convalescent COVID-19. Sequenced: peripheral blood. This CDR3 reads CASTARDRGNEKLFF. As DNA, the CDR3 is TGCGCCAGCACAGCCCGGGACAGGGGCAATGAAAAACTGTTTTTT.